This TCR beta chain is drawn from a study of blood T cells in healthy people across ages. Study-level points and caveats: While age rose, TCR beta diversity per million T cells dropped in a roughly linear way. Naive T cell percentage showed a strong correlation with TCR beta diversity.

Only a few counts were recorded for this clonotype. Its antigen is currently unknown. Trimming shortened V by 7 bases and J by 0 bases, and 24 bases separated the two germline ends. Germline V lookup: CDR1 MRHNA, CDR2 SNTAGT. CDR3 length equals 18 residues. Donor samples were obtained from healthy Caucasian individuals from Russia, aged about 6 to 95. A second PCR of 7 to 11 cycles used a sample-barcoded 5' primer and a J-beta primer mix. TCRdb processed the 5' RACE reads anew with MiXCR; each CDR3 protein has one entry. The repertoire has under 1,100,000 distinct CDR3 sequences, around 27% of them found once; the top ten carry around 0.7%. The same specimen was also included in a second study, on T cells of mothers and their children.

This TCR derives from a girl between 2 and 10 years old in good health. Source material: blood. The chain couples TRBV6-4 to TRBJ1-1; no reliable D call. In DNA, the CDR3 is TGTGCCAGCATCGGGAAATACAGATTAGGTAGCATGAACACTGAAGCTTTCTTT. This codes for CASIGKYRLGSMNTEAFF.